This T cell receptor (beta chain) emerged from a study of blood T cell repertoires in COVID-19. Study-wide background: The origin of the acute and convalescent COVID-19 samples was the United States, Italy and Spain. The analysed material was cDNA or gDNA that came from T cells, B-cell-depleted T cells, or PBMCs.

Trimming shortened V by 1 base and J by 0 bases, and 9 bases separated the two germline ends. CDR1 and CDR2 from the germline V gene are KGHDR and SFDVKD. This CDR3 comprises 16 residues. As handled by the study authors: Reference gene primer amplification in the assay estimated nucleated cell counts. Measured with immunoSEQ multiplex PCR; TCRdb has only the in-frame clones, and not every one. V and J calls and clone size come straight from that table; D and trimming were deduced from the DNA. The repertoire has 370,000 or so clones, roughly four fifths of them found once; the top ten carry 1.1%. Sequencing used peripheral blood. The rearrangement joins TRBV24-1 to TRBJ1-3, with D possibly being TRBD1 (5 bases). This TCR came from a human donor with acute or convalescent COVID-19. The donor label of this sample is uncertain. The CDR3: CATSDLQVHSGNTIYF. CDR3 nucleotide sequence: TGTGCCACCAGTGATTTACAGGTCCACTCTGGAAACACCATATATTTT.